This TCR beta chain was observed in a study of T cell repertoires in cytomegalovirus infection. Broader study findings: The response measured ex vivo was dominated by TCR beta clonotypes (HLA-C-restricted and CMV-specific).

Germline V gene sequence: CDR1 SGHNT, CDR2 YYREEE (reference sequence). The CDR3 totals 15 residues. V dropped 2 bases and J dropped 0 bases, with 11 bases sitting between them. Of note for this clonotype: Its target is not known.

TCRdb redid the calling of the reads with MiXCR, one entry per CDR3 protein. The sample yields about 440,000 distinct CDR3 sequences, approximately 31% seen once. Sequencing was performed on PBMCs. The genes are TRBV5-4 and TRBJ1-1, with a weak D call TRBD1 (6 bases). This receptor was identified in a human donor in good health (CMV status not recorded). Some clones in this sample may be carry-over from other donors' samples. CDR3 sequence (DNA): TGTGCCAGCAGCTTTGGGGACACTGTGAACACTGAAGCTTTCTTT. Encoded protein: CASSFGDTVNTEAFF. Full variable domain (outside the CDR3, taken from reference TRBV5-4 and TRBJ1-1): ETGVTQSPTHLIKTRGQQVTLRCSSQSGHNTVSWYQQALGQGPQFIFQYYREEENGRGNFPPRFSGLQFPNYSSELNVNALELDDSALYLCASSFGDTVNTEAFFGQGTRLTVV.